Listed here are 18 T cell receptor beta chains from one sample, sequenced in a study of early T cells in non-severe SARS-CoV-2 infection. TCRdb called the 5' RACE reads again in MiXCR, with one record for every CDR3 protein. The sample comprises about 100,000 distinct CDR3 sequences, around 14% of which are singletons, and over 2% rests with the top ten. Sequenced material: whole blood. Source of these receptors: an adult who was a healthcare worker with PCR-confirmed SARS-CoV-2 infection or an uninfected control (not recorded which).

This clonotype was detected many times. The rearrangement joins TRBV29-1 to TRBJ1-4; 7 bases match TRBD1. CDR1 and CDR2 from the germline V gene are SQVTM and ANQGSEA. The CDR3 length is 14 residues. With V trimmed by 1 base and J by 5 bases, 4 bases remained unmatched. The CDR3 region is CSVEVTGKNEKLFF. The CDR3 DNA follows: TGCAGCGTTGAAGTGACAGGGAAAAATGAAAAACTGTTTTTT.

The CDR3 protein is CASSSIISNQPQHF. The CDR3 nucleotides read TGTGCCAGCAGTTCAATAATCAGCAATCAGCCCCAGCATTTT. The chain is built from TRBV28 and TRBJ1-5; D unresolved. Germline CDR1 and CDR2: MDHEN and SYDVKM. Trimming took off 4 bases at V and 1 base at J, with 8 bases between the two ends. This CDR3 is 14 amino acids long.

A few counts support this clonotype. As DNA, the CDR3 is TGCGCCAGCAGCTTGAATGGGGGGCGCGAGGAGACCCAGTACTTC. Its protein product is CASSLNGGREETQYF. This chain connects TRBV5-1 to TRBJ2-5; D may correspond to TRBD1 or TRBD2 (6 bases each). The CDR3 has 15 amino acids. Germline V gene lookup returns CDR1 SGHRS and CDR2 YFSETQ. Trimming pared 1 base from V and 5 bases from J, leaving 15 bases between.

In this sample, this clonotype turned up many times. The V and J genes are TRBV4-1 and TRBJ1-4; D gene ambiguous. Germline CDR1 and CDR2: MGHRA and YSYEKL. The V gene lost 4 bases and the J gene lost 4 bases, with 19 bases spanning the gap. CDR3 length: 17 residues. CDR3 sequence (DNA): TGCGCCAGCAGCCCCCTTTGGGGTCGGAGTAATAATGAAAAACTGTTTTTT. Translating it yields CASSPLWGRSNNEKLFF.

At least ten counts were recorded for this clonotype. V is TRBV20-1 and J is TRBJ2-7; D is possibly TRBD1 (6 bases). The germline V and J ends were trimmed by 8 bases and 2 bases, with 16 bases remaining between them. The germline V gene encodes CDR1 DFQATT and CDR2 SNEGSKA (reference sequence). This CDR3 region has 13 residues. The CDR3 loop is CSFTGFTAYEQYF. The CDR3 DNA is TGCAGTTTCACAGGGTTTACCGCCTACGAGCAGTACTTC.

This clonotype was counted many times. The V gene is TRBV16, the J gene TRBJ2-1; D is undetermined. The ends were cut back, 1 base at V and 7 bases at J, with 2 bases in the middle. The length of the CDR3 is 11 residues. Per the germline V gene, CDR1 is KGHSY and CDR2 is FQNENV. As DNA, the CDR3 is TGTGCCAGCAGCCAATTGAATGAGCAGTTCTTC. Its protein product is CASSQLNEQFF. Combining the CDR3 with reference TRBV16 and TRBJ2-1 gives the whole variable domain GEEVAQTPKHLVRGEGQKAKLYCAPIKGHSYVFWYQQVLKNEFKFLISFQNENVFDETGMPKERFSAKCLPNSPCSLEIQATKLEDSAVYFCASSQLNEQFFGPGTRLTVL.

The V and J genes are TRBV7-9 and TRBJ1-4; 8 bases map to TRBD1. Per germline, CDR1 SEHNR and CDR2 FQNEAQ (reference sequence). The CDR3 runs 15 residues. Trimming at V came to 5 bases and at J to 3 bases, leaving 5 bases not matched to a gene. The CDR3 region has the DNA TGTGCCAGCAGCCCCGGACAGGGCCCTAATGAAAAACTGTTTTTT. Translated: CASSPGQGPNEKLFF.

The V gene is TRBV7-2, the J gene TRBJ2-1, with 8 bases aligning to TRBD2. Germline values: CDR1 SGHTA, CDR2 FQGNSA. Losses at the gene ends were 1 base for V and 8 bases for J; bases not matched to a gene: 10. This CDR3 is 16 amino acids long. CDR3 in DNA: TGTGCCAGCAGCTTAGGCCCAGCGGGGGCTTCGGATGAGCAGTTCTTC. It encodes CASSLGPAGASDEQFF.

The chain uses TRBV24-1 and TRBJ1-5, with 8 bases identical to TRBD1. Trimming took 2 bases from V and 9 from J; bases not matched to a gene: 2. Germline loops: CDR1 KGHDR, CDR2 SFDVKD. This CDR3 region has 13 residues. The DNA for the CDR3 is TGTGCCACCAGTGATTCTGACAGGGGGCCCCAGCATTTT. This translates into CATSDSDRGPQHF.

This clonotype has more than one count but fewer than ten. The rearrangement uses TRBV28 and TRBJ1-1; D might be TRBD1 (5 bases). Deletions cut 5 bases from V and 6 bases from J, with 10 bases between. The CDR3 covers 12 residues. CDR1 is MDHEN and CDR2 is SYDVKM in the germline V gene. This chain's CDR3 is CASSPGMPEAFF. CDR3 in DNA: TGTGCCAGCAGTCCAGGGATGCCTGAAGCTTTCTTT. The full variable domain, with the rest looked up from reference TRBV28 and TRBJ1-1, is DVKVTQSSRYLVKRTGEKVFLECVQDMDHENMFWYRQDPGLGLRLIYFSYDVKMKEKGDIPEGYSVSREKKERFSLILESASTNQTSMYLCASSPGMPEAFFGQGTRLTVV.

The V gene is TRBV28, the J gene TRBJ1-1; D is unclear. V lost 6 bases and J lost 1, with 6 bases in between. CDR3 length: 12 amino acids. The germline V gene encodes CDR1 MDHEN and CDR2 SYDVKM. The CDR3 DNA follows: TGTGCCAGCAGGTCGGGGAACACTGAAGCTTTCTTT. Translating gives CASRSGNTEAFF.

This clonotype has more than one count but fewer than ten. The chain has TRBV6-4 and TRBJ1-5; weak D call: TRBD1 (6 bases). The CDR3 runs to 19 residues. Trimming stripped 0 bases from V and 5 bases from J, with 23 bases between. Per germline, CDR1 MRHNA and CDR2 SNTAGT. The CDR3 here is CASSDSIRKQGSGHQPQHF. The DNA of the CDR3 is TGTGCCAGCAGTGACTCGATTAGGAAACAGGGATCCGGACATCAGCCCCAGCATTTT.

This clonotype showed up many times. The chain joins TRBV19 to TRBJ2-1; TRBD2 aligns across 13 bases. Germline V gene lookup returns CDR1 LNHDA and CDR2 SQIVND (reference sequence). This CDR3 has 15 amino acids. J was trimmed by 9 bases and V by 4 bases; bases with no gene match: 6. CDR3 coding DNA: TGTGCCAGTAGTAAACTAGCGGGGGGGCCTGGTGAGCAGTTCTTC. It encodes CASSKLAGGPGEQFF.

This clonotype has ten or more counts. The rearrangement links TRBV7-9 to TRBJ2-1; D might be TRBD1 or TRBD2, each matching 6 bases. Germline lookup yields CDR1 SEHNR and CDR2 FQNEAQ (reference sequence). Trimming removed 5 bases at V and 6 bases at J, with 20 bases between. The CDR3 has 16 residues. The CDR3 reads CASSPVGLGTSNEQFF. The CDR3 DNA reads as TGTGCCAGCAGCCCCGTGGGACTGGGGACAAGCAATGAGCAGTTCTTC.

This clonotype came up many times. The chain combines TRBV20-1 with TRBJ2-5, with 9 bases identical to TRBD1. CDR3 length: 14 amino acids. The germline V gene has CDR1 DFQATT and CDR2 SNEGSKA (reference sequence). V lost 5 bases to trimming and J lost 4 bases; unmatched junction nucleotides: 8. CDR3 coding DNA: TGCAGTGCTCACAAGGGACAGGGACGAGAGACCCAGTACTTC. Translation: CSAHKGQGRETQYF.

The V gene is TRBV28, the J gene TRBJ1-2; 7 nucleotides line up with TRBD1. Germline loops: CDR1 MDHEN, CDR2 SYDVKM. The CDR3 runs to 16 residues. The V segment lost 6 bases and the J segment 5 bases; nucleotides outside the gene matches: 15. CDR3 sequence: CASSRGQVILGYGYTF. Here the CDR3 DNA reads TGTGCCAGCAGCCGCGGACAGGTCATTTTGGGGTATGGCTACACCTTC.

This clonotype was seen a handful of times. The chain links TRBV10-3 to TRBJ2-3; 10 bases match TRBD2. Germline trimming cut 6 bases from V and 2 bases from J; bases unmatched to any gene: 2. The CDR3 is 14 amino acids. Germline V gene data show CDR1 as ENHRY and CDR2 as SYGVKD. The CDR3, as DNA: TGTGCCATCAGACTAGCGGGGAACACAGATACGCAGTATTTT. Translated, it gives CAIRLAGNTDTQYF.

The genes are TRBV7-2 and TRBJ2-1, with 7 positions matching TRBD1. CDR3 length: 16 residues. In germline, CDR1 is SGHTA, CDR2 FQGNSA. Trimming removed 5 bases from V and 0 bases from J; junction bases left unmatched: 7. The CDR3 DNA sequence: TGTGCCAGCAGCGCGACAGGGTACGACTCCTACAATGAGCAGTTCTTC. It yields the protein CASSATGYDSYNEQFF.